This passage covers 16 T cell receptor beta chains from one sample sequenced in a study of OX40 agonist ivuxolimab in advanced cancers. The method was immunoSEQ multiplex PCR; TCRdb's version includes in-frame clones alone and lacks a portion of them. The sample records some 80,000 clones, approximately 84% being singletons. The starting material was CD4+ or CD8+ T cells sorted from blood, obtained in a trial of the OX40 agonist ivuxolimab. The receptors come from an adult with an advanced solid tumor such as melanoma, head and neck, liver or kidney cancer.

The chain recombines TRBV4-1 with TRBJ1-2; D remains ambiguous. With 0 bases removed from V and 7 bases from J, the gap between germline ends came to 6 bases. The germline V gene has CDR1 MGHRA and CDR2 YSYEKL. This CDR3 has 12 amino acids. The CDR3 bases are TGCGCCAGCAGCCAAGATTGGGGTGGCTACACCTTC. Amino acids: CASSQDWGGYTF.

The chain recombines TRBV5-1 with TRBJ1-1; D unresolved. The CDR3 is 14 residues long. Trimming removed 0 bases at V and 1 base at J, with 7 bases between. CDR1 is SGHRS, CDR2 YFSETQ, per germline. As DNA, the CDR3 is TGCGCCAGCAGCTTGGAGGACGCGAACACTGAAGCTTTCTTT. It translates to CASSLEDANTEAFF.

The genes are TRBV4-1 and TRBJ1-3, with 8 bases fitting TRBD1. The CDR3 sequence is 17 residues long. Germline V gene sequence: CDR1 MGHRA, CDR2 YSYEKL. V was pared by 1 base and J by 0 bases, with 5 bases of the junction left unmatched. Written as DNA, the CDR3 is TGCGCCAGCAGCCAAGCTTACAGGGGGGACTCTGGAAACACCATATATTTT. The encoded protein is CASSQAYRGDSGNTIYF.

The CDR3, as DNA: TGCGCCAGCAGCTTGGCTACAGGATCAGATACGCAGTATTTT. Translation gives CASSLATGSDTQYF. The J gene is TRBJ2-3, the V gene TRBV5-1; tentatively, D is TRBD1 (5 bases). Germline V lookup: CDR1 SGHRS, CDR2 YFSETQ. The V gene lost 0 bases and the J gene lost 4 bases, with 9 bases spanning the gap. The CDR3 covers 14 residues.

The chain employs TRBV28 and TRBJ2-1; 10 positions match TRBD2. After removal of 7 bases from V and 2 bases from J, the junction contained 8 bases not matched to a gene. CDR3 length equals 16 residues. In germline, CDR1 is MDHEN, CDR2 SYDVKM. The CDR3, as DNA: TGTGCCAGCACAATTCAAAGCGGGGGGGCCTACAATGAGCAGTTCTTC. Its protein is CASTIQSGGAYNEQFF. Variable domain in full (rest from reference TRBV28 and TRBJ2-1): DVKVTQSSRYLVKRTGEKVFLECVQDMDHENMFWYRQDPGLGLRLIYFSYDVKMKEKGDIPEGYSVSREKKERFSLILESASTNQTSMYLCASTIQSGGAYNEQFFGPGTRLTVL.

V and J are TRBV5-6 and TRBJ1-5; the D is unclear. CDR3 length: 15 residues. Trimming removed 5 bases at V and 0 bases at J, with 12 bases between. Germline V gene data show CDR1 as SGHDT and CDR2 as YYEEEE. The CDR3 loop reads CASRSRANSNQPQHF. CDR3 nucleotides: TGTGCCAGCAGATCGCGCGCGAATAGCAATCAGCCCCAGCATTTT.

The CDR3 sequence: CASSQEGLGHNEQFF. For the CDR3, the DNA is TGTGCCAGCAGCCAAGAAGGGCTAGGTCACAATGAGCAGTTCTTC. The rearrangement links TRBV14 to TRBJ2-1; D is unresolved. The CDR3 consists of 15 residues. CDR1 is SGHDN, CDR2 FVKESK, per germline. V was shortened by 0 bases and J by 5 bases, with 11 bases between the two germline ends.

The chain is built from TRBV6-5 and TRBJ1-3; D is unresolved. The ends were cut back, 2 bases at V and 4 bases at J, with 15 bases in the middle. CDR3 length: 16 amino acids. Germline V gene lookup returns CDR1 MNHEY and CDR2 SVGAGI. The CDR3 loop reads CASSYLSSGRGNTIYF. The CDR3 nucleotides are TGTGCCAGCAGTTACCTCTCGAGTGGGAGGGGAAACACCATATATTTT.

The CDR3 DNA follows: TGTGCCAGCAGTTTAAGCGGGAGCCAGTGGGAGCAGTTCTTC. Translated: CASSLSGSQWEQFF. The chain carries TRBV28 and TRBJ2-1, with 8 bases matching TRBD2. V was clipped by 2 bases and J by 10 bases; unmatched bases: 7. This CDR3 spans 14 amino acids. From germline, CDR1 is MDHEN and CDR2 SYDVKM.

J is TRBJ1-4 and V is TRBV18; D gene unclear. CDR1 is KGHSH, CDR2 LQKENI, per germline. Trimming cost V 4 bases and J 6 bases, with 12 bases left between them. This CDR3 spans 14 amino acids. The CDR3 protein is CASSHGSGDEKLFF. In nucleotides, the CDR3 is TGTGCCAGCTCACACGGGAGTGGCGATGAAAAACTGTTTTTT.

This rearrangement joins TRBV11-2 to TRBJ1-2; D unclear. Germline V gene sequence: CDR1 SGHAT, CDR2 FQNNGV. V lost 4 bases, J lost 7 bases, and 13 bases lay in between. The CDR3 contains 13 residues. CDR3 nucleotides: TGTGCCAGCAGCTCCCGCCGGTTTCCTGGCTACACCTTC. Its translation: CASSSRRFPGYTF. Variable domain in full (rest from reference TRBV11-2 and TRBJ1-2): EAGVAQSPRYKIIEKRQSVAFWCNPISGHATLYWYQQILGQGPKLLIQFQNNGVVDDSQLPKDRFSAERLKGVDSTLKIQPAKLEDSAVYLCASSSRRFPGYTFGSGTRLTVV.

V is TRBV19 and J is TRBJ2-5, with 9 bases fitting TRBD1. Germline values: CDR1 LNHDA, CDR2 SQIVND (reference sequence). CDR3 length: 13 amino acids. The ends lost 6 bases at V and 4 bases at J; junction bases unmatched: 3. CDR3: CASRQGARETQYF. DNA of the CDR3: TGTGCCAGTAGACAGGGGGCCAGAGAGACCCAGTACTTC.

V and J are TRBV11-2 and TRBJ1-1; D call uncertain. The V end was cut by 1 base, the J end by 0 bases, with 3 bases between. The CDR3 contains 13 residues. The germline CDR1 and CDR2 sequences are SGHAT and FQNNGV. The CDR3 DNA sequence: TGTGCCAGCAGCTTAGTCCTGAACACTGAAGCTTTCTTT. Translating gives CASSLVLNTEAFF. The whole variable domain, remainder taken from reference TRBV11-2 and TRBJ1-1, is EAGVAQSPRYKIIEKRQSVAFWCNPISGHATLYWYQQILGQGPKLLIQFQNNGVVDDSQLPKDRFSAERLKGVDSTLKIQPAKLEDSAVYLCASSLVLNTEAFFGQGTRLTVV.

This chain connects TRBV5-1 to TRBJ2-5; 8 nucleotides line up with TRBD1. V shed 7 bases and J 5 bases; nucleotides not matched to a gene: 19. This CDR3 region has 17 residues. Germline V gives CDR1 SGHRS, CDR2 YFSETQ. This CDR3 reads CASGPNLAGRGRETQYF. CDR3 nucleotide sequence: TGCGCCAGCGGGCCCAACCTCGCGGGCAGGGGGCGTGAGACCCAGTACTTC.

The V call is TRBV28, the J call TRBJ2-3; possible D gene TRBD1, 6 bases. The CDR3 is 15 residues long. Trimming cost V 4 bases and J 1 base, with 12 bases left between them. Germline-derived CDR1 and CDR2 are MDHEN and SYDVKM. CDR3 in DNA: TGTGCCAGCAGTTCGAGGACAGTAGGCACAGATACGCAGTATTTT. It specifies CASSSRTVGTDTQYF.

The chain employs TRBV5-1 and TRBJ1-1, with D unclear. The length of the CDR3 is 15 residues. Germline CDR1 reads SGHRS; CDR2 reads YFSETQ. V lost 1 base and J 2 bases, leaving 12 bases between the germline ends. The CDR3 here is CASSLIFGTNTEAFF. CDR3 DNA: TGCGCCAGCAGCTTGATTTTCGGCACAAACACTGAAGCTTTCTTT.